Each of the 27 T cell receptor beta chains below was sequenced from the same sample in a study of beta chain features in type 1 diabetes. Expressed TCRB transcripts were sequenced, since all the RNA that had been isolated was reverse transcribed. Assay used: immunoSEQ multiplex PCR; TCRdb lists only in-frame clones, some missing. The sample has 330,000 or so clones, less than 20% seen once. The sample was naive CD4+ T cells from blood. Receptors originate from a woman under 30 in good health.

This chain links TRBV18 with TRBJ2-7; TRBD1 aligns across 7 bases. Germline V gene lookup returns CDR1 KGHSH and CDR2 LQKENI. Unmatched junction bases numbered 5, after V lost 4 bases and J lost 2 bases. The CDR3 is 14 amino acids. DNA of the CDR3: TGTGCCAGCTCACAGATGACAGGGCCCTACGAGCAGTACTTC. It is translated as CASSQMTGPYEQYF. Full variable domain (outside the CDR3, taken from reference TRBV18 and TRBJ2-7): NAGVMQNPRHLVRRRGQEARLRCSPMKGHSHVYWYRQLPEEGLKFMVYLQKENIIDESGMPKERFSAEFPKEGPSILRIQQVVRGDSAAYFCASSQMTGPYEQYFGPGTRLTVT.

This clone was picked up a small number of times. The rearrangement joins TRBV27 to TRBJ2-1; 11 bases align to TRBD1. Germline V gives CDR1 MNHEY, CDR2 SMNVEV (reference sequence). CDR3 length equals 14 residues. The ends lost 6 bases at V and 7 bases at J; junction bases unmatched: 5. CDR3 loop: CASSYGQGANEQFF. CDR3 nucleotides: TGTGCCAGCAGCTATGGACAGGGGGCAAATGAGCAGTTCTTC.

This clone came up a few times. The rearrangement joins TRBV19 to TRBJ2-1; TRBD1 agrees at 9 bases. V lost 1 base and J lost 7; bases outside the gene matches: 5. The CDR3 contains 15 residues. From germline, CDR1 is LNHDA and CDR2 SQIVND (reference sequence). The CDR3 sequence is CASSIVGQGWNEQFF. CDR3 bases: TGTGCCAGTAGTATAGTCGGACAGGGGTGGAATGAGCAGTTCTTC.

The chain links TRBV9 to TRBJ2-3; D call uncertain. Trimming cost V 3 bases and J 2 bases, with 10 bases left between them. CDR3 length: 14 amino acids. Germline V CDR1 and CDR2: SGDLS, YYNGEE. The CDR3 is CASSGIAYTDTQYF. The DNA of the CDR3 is TGTGCCAGCAGCGGAATAGCTTACACAGATACGCAGTATTTT.

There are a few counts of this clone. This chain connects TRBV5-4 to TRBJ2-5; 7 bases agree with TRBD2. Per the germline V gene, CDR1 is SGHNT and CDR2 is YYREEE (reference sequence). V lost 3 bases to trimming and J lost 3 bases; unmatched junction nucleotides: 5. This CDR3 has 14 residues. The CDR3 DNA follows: TGTGCCAGCAGCTCAAGGGACTACGAAGAGACCCAGTACTTC. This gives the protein CASSSRDYEETQYF.

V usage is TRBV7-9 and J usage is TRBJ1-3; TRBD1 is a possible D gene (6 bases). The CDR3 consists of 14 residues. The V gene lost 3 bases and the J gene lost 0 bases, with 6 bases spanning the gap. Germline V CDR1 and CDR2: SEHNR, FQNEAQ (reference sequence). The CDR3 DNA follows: TGTGCCAGCAGCTTGGACAGCTCTGGAAACACCATATATTTT. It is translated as CASSLDSSGNTIYF. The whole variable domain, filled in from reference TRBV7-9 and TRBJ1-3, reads DTGVSQNPRHKITKRGQNVTFRCDPISEHNRLYWYRQTLGQGPEFLTYFQNEAQLEKSRLLSDRFSAERPKGSFSTLEIQRTEQGDSAMYLCASSLDSSGNTIYFGEGSWLTVV.

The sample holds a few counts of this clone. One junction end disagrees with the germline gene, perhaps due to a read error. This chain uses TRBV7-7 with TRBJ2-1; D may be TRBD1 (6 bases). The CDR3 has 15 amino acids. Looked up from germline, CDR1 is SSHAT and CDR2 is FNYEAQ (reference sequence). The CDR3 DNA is TGTGCTAGCAGCTTAGAAGGGGGTGGCCACAATGAGCAGTTCTTC. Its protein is CASSLEGGGHNEQFF. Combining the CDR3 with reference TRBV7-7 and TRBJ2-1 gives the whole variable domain GAGVSQSPRYKVTKRGQDVTLRCDPISSHATLYWYQQALGQGPEFLTYFNYEAQPDKSGLPSDRFSAERPEGSISTLTIQRTEQRDSAMYRCASSLEGGGHNEQFFGPGTRLTVL.

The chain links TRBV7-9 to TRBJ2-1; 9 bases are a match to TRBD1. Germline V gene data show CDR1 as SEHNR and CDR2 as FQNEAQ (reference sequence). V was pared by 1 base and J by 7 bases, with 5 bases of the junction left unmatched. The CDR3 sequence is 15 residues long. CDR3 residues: CASSLERTGVNEQFF. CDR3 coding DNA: TGTGCCAGCAGCTTAGAGCGGACAGGGGTGAATGAGCAGTTCTTC.

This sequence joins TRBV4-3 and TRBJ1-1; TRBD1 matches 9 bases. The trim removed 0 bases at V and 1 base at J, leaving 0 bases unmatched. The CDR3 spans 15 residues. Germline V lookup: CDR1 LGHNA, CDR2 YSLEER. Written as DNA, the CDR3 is TGCGCCAGCAGCCAAGAGGGACAGGGGAACACTGAAGCTTTCTTT. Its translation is CASSQEGQGNTEAFF.

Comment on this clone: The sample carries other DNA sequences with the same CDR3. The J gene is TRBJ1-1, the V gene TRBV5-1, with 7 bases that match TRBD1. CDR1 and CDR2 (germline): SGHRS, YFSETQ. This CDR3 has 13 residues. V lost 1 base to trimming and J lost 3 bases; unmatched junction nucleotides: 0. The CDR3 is CASSLQGDTEAFF. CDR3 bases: TGCGCCAGCAGCTTGCAGGGGGACACTGAAGCTTTCTTT. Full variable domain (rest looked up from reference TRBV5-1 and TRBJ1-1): KAGVTQTPRYLIKTRGQQVTLSCSPISGHRSVSWYQQTPGQGLQFLFEYFSETQRNKGNFPGRFSGRQFSNSRSEMNVSTLELGDSALYLCASSLQGDTEAFFGQGTRLTVV.

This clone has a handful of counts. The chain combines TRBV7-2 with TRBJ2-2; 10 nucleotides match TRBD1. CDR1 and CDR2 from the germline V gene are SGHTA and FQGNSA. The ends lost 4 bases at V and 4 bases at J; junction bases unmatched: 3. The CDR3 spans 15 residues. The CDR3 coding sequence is TGTGCCAGCAGCTCGAGGGACAGGGGCACCGGGGAGCTGTTTTTT. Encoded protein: CASSSRDRGTGELFF.

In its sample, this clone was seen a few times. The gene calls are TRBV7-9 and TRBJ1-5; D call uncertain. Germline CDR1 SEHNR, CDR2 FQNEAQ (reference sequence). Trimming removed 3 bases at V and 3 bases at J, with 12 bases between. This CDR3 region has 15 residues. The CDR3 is CASSLGRADNQPQHF. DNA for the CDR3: TGTGCCAGCAGCTTGGGGAGGGCCGACAATCAGCCCCAGCATTTT.

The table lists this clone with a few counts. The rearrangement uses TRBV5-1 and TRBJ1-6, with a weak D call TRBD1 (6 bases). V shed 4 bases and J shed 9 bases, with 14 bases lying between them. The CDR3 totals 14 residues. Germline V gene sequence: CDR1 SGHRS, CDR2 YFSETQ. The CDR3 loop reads CASSERTAPSPLHF. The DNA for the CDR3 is TGCGCCAGCAGCGAAAGGACAGCCCCTTCACCCCTCCACTTT.

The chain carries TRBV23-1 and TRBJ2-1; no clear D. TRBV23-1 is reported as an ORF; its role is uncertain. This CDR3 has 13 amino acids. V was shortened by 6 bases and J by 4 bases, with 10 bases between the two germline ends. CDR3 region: CASSLVVYNEQFF. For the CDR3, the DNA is TGCGCCAGCAGCCTAGTGGTTTACAATGAGCAGTTCTTC.

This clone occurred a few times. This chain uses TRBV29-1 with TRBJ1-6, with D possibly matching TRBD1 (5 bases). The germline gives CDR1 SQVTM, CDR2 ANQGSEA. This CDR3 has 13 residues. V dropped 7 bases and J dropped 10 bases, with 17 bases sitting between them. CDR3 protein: CSASTGGGSPLHF. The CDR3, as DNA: TGCAGCGCGTCTACAGGTGGTGGATCACCCCTCCACTTT.

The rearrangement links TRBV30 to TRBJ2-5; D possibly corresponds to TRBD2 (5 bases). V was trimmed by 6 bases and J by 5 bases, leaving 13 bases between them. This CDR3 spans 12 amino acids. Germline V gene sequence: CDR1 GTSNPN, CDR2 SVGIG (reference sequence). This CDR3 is CACQRGSETQYF. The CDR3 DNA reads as TGTGCCTGCCAACGGGGTAGCGAGACCCAGTACTTC.

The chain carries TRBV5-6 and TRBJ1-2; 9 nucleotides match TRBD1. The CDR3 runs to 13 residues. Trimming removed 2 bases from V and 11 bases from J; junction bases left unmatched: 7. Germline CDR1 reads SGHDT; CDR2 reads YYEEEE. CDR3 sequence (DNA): TGTGCCAGCAGCTTTGAGGACAGGGGAAAGTACACCTTC. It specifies CASSFEDRGKYTF.

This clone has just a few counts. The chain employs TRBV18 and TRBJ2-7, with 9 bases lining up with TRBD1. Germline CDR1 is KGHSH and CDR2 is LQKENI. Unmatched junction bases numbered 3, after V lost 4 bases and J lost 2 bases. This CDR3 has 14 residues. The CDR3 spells CASSRRTGAYEQYF. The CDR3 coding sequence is TGTGCCAGCTCACGACGGACAGGGGCCTACGAGCAGTACTTC. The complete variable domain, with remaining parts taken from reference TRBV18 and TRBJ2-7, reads NAGVMQNPRHLVRRRGQEARLRCSPMKGHSHVYWYRQLPEEGLKFMVYLQKENIIDESGMPKERFSAEFPKEGPSILRIQQVVRGDSAAYFCASSRRTGAYEQYFGPGTRLTVT.

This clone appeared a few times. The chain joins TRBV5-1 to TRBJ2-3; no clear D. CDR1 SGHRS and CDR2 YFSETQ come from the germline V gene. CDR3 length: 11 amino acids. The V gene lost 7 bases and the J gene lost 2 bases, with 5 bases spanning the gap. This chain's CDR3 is CASGLTDTQYF. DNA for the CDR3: TGCGCCAGCGGCCTCACAGATACGCAGTATTTT.

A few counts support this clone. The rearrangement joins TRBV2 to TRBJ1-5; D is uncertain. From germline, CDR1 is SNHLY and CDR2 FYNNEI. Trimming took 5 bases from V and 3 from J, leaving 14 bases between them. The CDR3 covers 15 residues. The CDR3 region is CASSTTRAANQPQHF. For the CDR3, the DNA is TGTGCCAGCAGTACGACGAGGGCGGCCAATCAGCCCCAGCATTTT.

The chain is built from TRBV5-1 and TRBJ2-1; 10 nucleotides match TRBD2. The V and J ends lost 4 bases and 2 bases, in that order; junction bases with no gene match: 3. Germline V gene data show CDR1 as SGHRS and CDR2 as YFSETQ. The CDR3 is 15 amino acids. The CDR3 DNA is TGCGCCAGCAGCATACTAGCGGGGCCCTACAATGAGCAGTTCTTC. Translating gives CASSILAGPYNEQFF.

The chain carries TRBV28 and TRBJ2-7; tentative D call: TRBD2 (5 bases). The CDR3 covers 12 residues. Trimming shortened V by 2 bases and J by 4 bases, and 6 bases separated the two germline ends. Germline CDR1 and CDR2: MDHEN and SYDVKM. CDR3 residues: CASSLEGYEQYF. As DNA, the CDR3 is TGTGCCAGCAGTTTAGAGGGATACGAGCAGTACTTC.

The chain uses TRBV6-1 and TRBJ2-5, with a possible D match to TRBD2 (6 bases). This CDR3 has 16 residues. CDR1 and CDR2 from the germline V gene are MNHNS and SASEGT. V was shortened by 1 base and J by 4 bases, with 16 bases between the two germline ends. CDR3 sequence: CASSEGGASEGETQYF. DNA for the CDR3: TGTGCCAGCAGTGAAGGCGGGGCCAGCGAAGGAGAGACCCAGTACTTC.

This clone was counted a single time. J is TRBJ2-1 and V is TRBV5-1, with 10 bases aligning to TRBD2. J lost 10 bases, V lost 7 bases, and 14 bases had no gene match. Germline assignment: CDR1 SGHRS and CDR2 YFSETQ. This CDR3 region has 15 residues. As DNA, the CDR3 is TGCGCCAGCCGTCCCTTAGCGGGGGGCTCGGGGGAGCAGTTCTTC. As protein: CASRPLAGGSGEQFF.

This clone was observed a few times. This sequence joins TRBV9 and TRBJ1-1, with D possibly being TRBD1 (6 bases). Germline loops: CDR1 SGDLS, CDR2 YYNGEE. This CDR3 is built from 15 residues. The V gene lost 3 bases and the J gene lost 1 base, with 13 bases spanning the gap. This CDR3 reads CASSGNRAGNTEAFF. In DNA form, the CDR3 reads TGTGCCAGCAGCGGAAACAGGGCTGGGAACACTGAAGCTTTCTTT.

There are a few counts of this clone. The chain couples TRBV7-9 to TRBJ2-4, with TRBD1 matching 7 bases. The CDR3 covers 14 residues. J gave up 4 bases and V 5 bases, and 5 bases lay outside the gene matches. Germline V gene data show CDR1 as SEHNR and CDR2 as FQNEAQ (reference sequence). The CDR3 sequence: CASSPGTEKNIQYF. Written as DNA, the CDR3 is TGTGCCAGCAGCCCCGGGACAGAAAAAAACATTCAGTACTTC.

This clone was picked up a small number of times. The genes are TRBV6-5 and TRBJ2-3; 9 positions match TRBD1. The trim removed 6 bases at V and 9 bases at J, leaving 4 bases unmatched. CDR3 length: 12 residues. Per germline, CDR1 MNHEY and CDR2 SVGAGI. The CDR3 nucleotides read TGTGCCAGCAGCCCCGGACAGGGGACGCAGTATTTT. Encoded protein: CASSPGQGTQYF.